The 2 T cell receptor beta chains reported below all come from one sample, sequenced in a study of shared clonotypes between healthy human individuals. The protocol was immunoSEQ multiplex PCR, while the TCRdb copy is restricted to in-frame clones and leaves out a portion. The table shows about 2 million clones, with 85% to 95% occurring only once. Material for sequencing was naive CD4+ T cells sorted from blood. The subset here: CD45RA+ positively selected. The receptors stem from a man aged 18 to 30 in good health.

Only one count was recorded for this clone. The rearrangement links TRBV5-4 to TRBJ1-1, with a tentative D call TRBD1 (6 bases). The CDR3 runs to 13 residues. Per germline, CDR1 SGHNT and CDR2 YYREEE (reference sequence). V dropped 2 bases and J dropped 10 bases, with 15 bases sitting between them. The CDR3 DNA reads TGTGCCAGCAGCTTTTGGGGGGGCGCAAGAGCTTTCTTT. Amino acids: CASSFWGGARAFF.

The chain employs TRBV4-1 and TRBJ1-2; D uncertain. Germline V lookup: CDR1 MGHRA, CDR2 YSYEKL. This CDR3 has 15 residues. Trimming removed 0 bases from V and 2 bases from J, with 10 bases in between. CDR3 protein: CASSQDPAGNYGYTF. The CDR3 nucleotides are TGCGCCAGCAGCCAAGATCCCGCCGGGAACTATGGCTACACCTTC.